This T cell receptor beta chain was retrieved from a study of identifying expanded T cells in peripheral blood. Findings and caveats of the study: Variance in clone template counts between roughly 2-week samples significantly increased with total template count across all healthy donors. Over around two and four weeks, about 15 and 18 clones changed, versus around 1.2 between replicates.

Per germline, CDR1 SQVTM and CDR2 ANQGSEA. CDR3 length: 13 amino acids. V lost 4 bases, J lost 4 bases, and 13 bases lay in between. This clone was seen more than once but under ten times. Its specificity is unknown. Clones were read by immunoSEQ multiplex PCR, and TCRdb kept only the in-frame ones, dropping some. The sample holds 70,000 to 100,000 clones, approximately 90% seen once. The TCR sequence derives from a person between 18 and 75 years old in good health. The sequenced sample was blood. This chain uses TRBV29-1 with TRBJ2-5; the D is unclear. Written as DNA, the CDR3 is TGCAGCGTTGTGGTTCGGGTAGGAGAGACCCAGTACTTC. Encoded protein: CSVVVRVGETQYF.